Below, 29 T cell receptor beta chains from the same sample are listed, as sequenced in a study of cytomegalovirus exposure and HLA in healthy donors. A multiplex PCR was run with 60 Vbeta primers and 13 Jbeta primers. Clones were read by immunoSEQ multiplex PCR, and TCRdb kept only the in-frame ones, dropping some. The sample has roughly 200,000 clones, 76% seen once. The sequenced material came from PBMCs. These receptors came from a man between 18 and 29 years old in good health and CMV-seronegative.

This clone was found a few times. The V gene is TRBV14, the J gene TRBJ1-1, with D tentatively TRBD1 (6 bases). Germline-derived CDR1 and CDR2 are SGHDN and FVKESK. The CDR3 is 15 amino acids. Between the trimmed V and J ends, which lost 4 bases and 0 bases, there was a span of 12 bases. DNA of the CDR3: TGTGCCAGCAGCCCGAGGACAGCGATGAACACTGAAGCTTTCTTT. Translation gives CASSPRTAMNTEAFF.

Only a few counts were recorded for this clone. This chain connects TRBV28 to TRBJ1-1, with TRBD1 matching 7 bases. V trimming: 2 bases; J trimming: 8 bases; junction bases outside the gene matches: 2. Looked up from germline, CDR1 is MDHEN and CDR2 is SYDVKM. The CDR3 is 12 residues long. DNA for the CDR3: TGTGCCAGCAGTTTAGAGGGACAGGAAGCTTTCTTT. Protein product: CASSLEGQEAFF.

The chain employs TRBV5-5 and TRBJ1-5; weak D call: TRBD1 (5 bases). There are 16 residues in the CDR3. Trimming removed 0 bases at V and 7 bases at J, with 17 bases between. The germline CDR1 and CDR2 sequences are SGHKS and YYEKEE (reference sequence). The CDR3 nucleotides are TGTGCCAGCAGCTTGGACTGGGGCCCCCCTGGACAGCCCCAGCATTTT. Its translation: CASSLDWGPPGQPQHF.

The J gene is TRBJ1-2, the V gene TRBV29-1; the match to TRBD1 covers 10 bases. The J segment lost 2 bases and the V segment lost 6 bases, leaving 3 bases of the junction unmatched. The CDR3 totals 13 residues. Germline CDR1 is SQVTM and CDR2 is ANQGSEA. The CDR3 DNA reads as TGCAGCGTCGGGACAGGGGTCAACTATGGCTACACCTTC. Its translation: CSVGTGVNYGYTF.

This clone was counted between two and nine times. The chain joins TRBV10-3 to TRBJ2-1; the match to TRBD2 covers 9 bases. Germline loops: CDR1 ENHRY, CDR2 SYGVKD. The junction had 12 bases not matched to a gene; V was cut back by 10 bases and J by 2 bases. There are 16 residues in the CDR3. The CDR3 spells CATQGGSSGTYNEQFF. The DNA of the CDR3 is TGTGCCACCCAGGGGGGTTCTAGCGGGACCTACAATGAGCAGTTCTTC.

The chain carries TRBV6-5 and TRBJ1-1, with 9 bases identical to TRBD1. From germline, CDR1 is MNHEY and CDR2 SVGAGI. V dropped 4 bases and J dropped 3; count of bases not matched to a gene: 6. This CDR3 has 15 amino acids. In DNA form, the CDR3 reads TGTGCCAGCAGTTGGGACAGGGTTGCGGACACTGAAGCTTTCTTT. This translates into CASSWDRVADTEAFF.

Worth noting for this clone: Relative to the germline gene, one junction end is altered; a read error may explain this. J is TRBJ1-2 and V is TRBV7-2; the D is unclear. Per the germline V gene, CDR1 is SGHTA and CDR2 is FQGNSA. The CDR3 extends over 12 amino acids. In DNA, the CDR3 is TGTGCCAGCCGCTTAGGGCCCTATGGCTACACCTTC. Protein: CASRLGPYGYTF.

The chain uses TRBV7-3 and TRBJ2-7; TRBD2 agrees at 14 bases. CDR3 length: 15 residues. The V gene end was trimmed by 5 bases and the J gene end by 3 bases; junction bases not matched to a gene: 3. CDR1 and CDR2 from the germline V gene are SGHTA and FQGTGA. The CDR3 nucleotides are TGTGCCAGCAGCCCGGGACTAGCGGGGGTCTACGAGCAGTACTTC. It is translated as CASSPGLAGVYEQYF.

The chain employs TRBV29-1 and TRBJ2-3; 8 bases fit TRBD1. Germline V gene lookup returns CDR1 SQVTM and CDR2 ANQGSEA. V trimming: 4 bases; J trimming: 6 bases; junction bases outside the gene matches: 3. The CDR3 is 12 residues long. CDR3 residues: CSVAGQGDTQYF. The CDR3 DNA sequence: TGCAGCGTTGCAGGACAGGGCGATACGCAGTATTTT.

The V gene is TRBV7-7, the J gene TRBJ2-2; the match to TRBD2 covers 9 bases. The germline V gene encodes CDR1 SSHAT and CDR2 FNYEAQ (reference sequence). This CDR3 spans 15 amino acids. CDR3 in amino acids: CALHRGRGNTGELFF. CDR3 DNA sequence: TGTGCTCTACATCGCGGGAGGGGGAACACCGGGGAGCTGTTTTTT.

The V and J genes are TRBV2 and TRBJ1-1; perhaps TRBD1 as D (6 bases). The germline V gene has CDR1 SNHLY and CDR2 FYNNEI. Trimming removed 8 bases at V and 0 bases at J, with 13 bases between. The length of the CDR3 is 14 residues. DNA of the CDR3: TGTGCCAGCGGCAGGGGTTCGTTGAACACTGAAGCTTTCTTT. Protein sequence: CASGRGSLNTEAFF.

The rearrangement uses TRBV9 and TRBJ2-1, with TRBD2 as a possible D gene (6 bases). The V end was cut by 3 bases, the J end by 4 bases, with 17 bases between. The CDR3 contains 16 residues. Germline CDR1 and CDR2: SGDLS and YYNGEE. The CDR3: CASSAENSGPYNEQFF. The CDR3 DNA reads as TGTGCCAGCAGCGCGGAAAATAGCGGCCCTTACAATGAGCAGTTCTTC.

V is TRBV7-9 and J is TRBJ2-1; 7 bases are shared with TRBD1. The J segment lost 4 bases and the V segment lost 0 bases, leaving 9 bases of the junction unmatched. The CDR3 spans 17 residues. Germline CDR1 is SEHNR and CDR2 is FQNEAQ (reference sequence). The CDR3 spells CASSLALWDRGYNEQFF. The CDR3 bases are TGTGCCAGCAGCTTAGCGCTTTGGGACAGAGGATACAATGAGCAGTTCTTC.

The chain is built from TRBV5-1 and TRBJ2-1, with D possibly TRBD2 on 5 matching bases. The CDR3 contains 14 residues. Germline V gene sequence: CDR1 SGHRS, CDR2 YFSETQ. Trimming cost V 4 bases and J 4 bases, with 12 bases left between them. This CDR3 is CASSQGSEYNEQFF. CDR3 bases: TGCGCCAGCAGCCAAGGGAGTGAGTACAATGAGCAGTTCTTC.

The chain employs TRBV18 and TRBJ1-1; 7 bases align to TRBD1. With 0 bases clipped from V and 7 bases from J, the junction kept 8 bases outside the gene matches. The CDR3 is 15 amino acids. Germline V gene data show CDR1 as KGHSH and CDR2 as LQKENI. CDR3 residues: CASSPPNRGRGEAFF. The CDR3 DNA sequence: TGTGCCAGCTCACCACCCAACAGGGGTAGGGGTGAAGCTTTCTTT.

The chain joins TRBV6-5 to TRBJ1-1, with D possibly matching TRBD1 (6 bases). Trimming stripped 2 bases from V and 4 bases from J, with 8 bases between. Germline CDR1 is MNHEY and CDR2 is SVGAGI. The CDR3 sequence is 13 residues long. Here the CDR3 reads CASSYNRATEAFF. CDR3 DNA sequence: TGTGCCAGCAGTTACAACAGGGCCACTGAAGCTTTCTTT.

The chain recombines TRBV28 with TRBJ1-5; D may be TRBD1 (5 bases). V lost 5 bases and J lost 6, with 23 bases in between. Per the germline V gene, CDR1 is MDHEN and CDR2 is SYDVKM. The CDR3 extends over 17 amino acids. The CDR3 protein is CASSAVGGGAPRQPQHF. Written as DNA, the CDR3 is TGTGCCAGCAGTGCCGTGGGAGGAGGGGCTCCCCGTCAGCCCCAGCATTTT.

This chain uses TRBV5-5 with TRBJ2-7; TRBD2 matches 15 bases. The CDR3 extends over 18 amino acids. V lost 3 bases to trimming and J lost 0 bases; unmatched junction nucleotides: 7. Germline CDR1 and CDR2: SGHKS and YYEKEE (reference sequence). This CDR3 reads CASSSGTSGRLNSYEQYF. Here the CDR3 DNA reads TGTGCCAGCAGCTCCGGGACTAGCGGGAGGCTGAACTCCTACGAGCAGTACTTC.

This clone was found once. This chain links TRBV27 with TRBJ1-5, with 7 bases lining up with TRBD1. With 6 bases clipped from V and 4 bases from J, the junction kept 9 bases outside the gene matches. This CDR3 comprises 15 residues. The V gene's germline CDR1 is MNHEY and CDR2 SMNVEV (reference sequence). CDR3 loop: CASRPTGTANQPQHF. CDR3 DNA: TGTGCCAGCAGACCAACCGGGACAGCAAATCAGCCCCAGCATTTT.

For the CDR3, the DNA is TGTGCCAGCATACGGGAGGGGAACGAGCAGTACTTC. Protein product: CASIREGNEQYF. J is TRBJ2-7 and V is TRBV2, with TRBD2 matching over 8 bases. This CDR3 is built from 12 residues. V was pared by 7 bases and J by 5 bases, with 4 bases of the junction left unmatched. Germline V lookup: CDR1 SNHLY, CDR2 FYNNEI. Looking up the rest from reference TRBV2 and TRBJ2-7 gives the full variable domain: EPEVTQTPSHQVTQMGQEVILRCVPISNHLYFYWYRQILGQKVEFLVSFYNNEISEKSEIFDDQFSVERPDGSNFTLKIRSTKLEDSAMYFCASIREGNEQYFGPGTRLTVT.

The chain uses TRBV2 and TRBJ1-1, with 12 nucleotides matching TRBD1. The CDR3 is made up of 17 amino acids. CDR1 is SNHLY and CDR2 is FYNNEI in the germline V gene. The trim removed 5 bases at V and 1 base at J, leaving 8 bases unmatched. The CDR3 DNA is TGTGCCAGCAGTTTACCGGGACAGGGGGCTGGGAACACTGAAGCTTTCTTT. As protein: CASSLPGQGAGNTEAFF. Supplemented by reference TRBV2 and TRBJ1-1, the full variable domain reads EPEVTQTPSHQVTQMGQEVILRCVPISNHLYFYWYRQILGQKVEFLVSFYNNEISEKSEIFDDQFSVERPDGSNFTLKIRSTKLEDSAMYFCASSLPGQGAGNTEAFFGQGTRLTVV.

The chain joins TRBV5-1 to TRBJ1-4, with D perhaps TRBD1 (5 bases). The CDR3 contains 15 residues. The germline gives CDR1 SGHRS, CDR2 YFSETQ. The V end lost 0 bases, the J end lost 8 bases, and 14 bases lay between the germline ends. The CDR3 loop is CASSLDPGGEEKLFF. CDR3 coding DNA: TGCGCCAGCAGCTTGGATCCCGGGGGAGAAGAAAAACTGTTTTTT.

The chain carries TRBV4-1 and TRBJ1-3; no definite D call. Trimming removed 4 bases at V and 1 base at J, with 5 bases between. This CDR3 is 13 amino acids long. The germline V gene has CDR1 MGHRA and CDR2 YSYEKL. In DNA form, the CDR3 reads TGCGCCAGCAGCCCTAATTCTGGAAACACCATATATTTT. It yields the protein CASSPNSGNTIYF.

This chain joins TRBV9 and TRBJ1-2; TRBD1 matches 9 bases. Germline assignment: CDR1 SGDLS and CDR2 YYNGEE. The trim removed 4 bases at V and 2 bases at J, leaving 9 bases unmatched. CDR3 length: 16 residues. CDR3 in amino acids: CASSLKGQGMNYGYTF. CDR3 DNA: TGTGCCAGCAGCTTAAAAGGACAGGGGATGAACTATGGCTACACCTTC.

The chain recombines TRBV5-1 with TRBJ1-4; possibly TRBD1 for D (6 bases). The length of the CDR3 is 15 residues. CDR1 is SGHRS, CDR2 YFSETQ, per germline. V gave up 3 bases and J gave up 3 bases, with 12 bases separating them. CDR3 bases: TGCGCCAGCAGCTACACAGGGCCCCCTAATGAAAAACTGTTTTTT. This encodes CASSYTGPPNEKLFF. Variable domain in full (rest from reference TRBV5-1 and TRBJ1-4): KAGVTQTPRYLIKTRGQQVTLSCSPISGHRSVSWYQQTPGQGLQFLFEYFSETQRNKGNFPGRFSGRQFSNSRSEMNVSTLELGDSALYLCASSYTGPPNEKLFFGSGTQLSVL.

The chain carries TRBV29-1 and TRBJ1-2, with a possible D match to TRBD1 (5 bases). The CDR3 extends over 14 amino acids. Trimming removed 5 bases from V and 6 bases from J, with 19 bases in between. Per germline, CDR1 SQVTM and CDR2 ANQGSEA. CDR3 in DNA: TGCAGCGTTCTAGTGACAGCTGGAACGAATGGCTACACCTTC. It translates to CSVLVTAGTNGYTF.

The rearrangement joins TRBV6-1 to TRBJ1-4; possible D gene TRBD1, 5 bases. Trimming removed 7 bases from V and 4 bases from J, with 10 bases in between. The CDR3 contains 13 residues. Germline lookup yields CDR1 MNHNS and CDR2 SASEGT. The CDR3 bases are TGTGCCAGCACCGGACACGTTAATGAAAAACTGTTTTTT. It encodes CASTGHVNEKLFF.

The chain uses TRBV7-8 and TRBJ2-5; TRBD2 aligns across 8 bases. The junction had 10 bases not matched to a gene; V was cut back by 5 bases and J by 2 bases. Germline values: CDR1 SGHVS, CDR2 FQNEAQ. CDR3 length: 16 residues. CDR3 in DNA: TGTGCCAGCAGCCCCCTAATAGCGGGAAAACAAGAGACCCAGTACTTC. Translated: CASSPLIAGKQETQYF.

The table lists this clone with a few counts. The chain couples TRBV28 to TRBJ2-7, with a possible D match to TRBD1 (6 bases). The CDR3 extends over 18 amino acids. The germline V gene has CDR1 MDHEN and CDR2 SYDVKM. The V end lost 4 bases, the J end lost 4 bases, and 26 bases lay between the germline ends. CDR3 amino acids: CASSSLALTGRQIYEQYF. The DNA for the CDR3 is TGTGCCAGCAGTTCCCTCGCATTGACAGGACGACAGATTTACGAGCAGTACTTC.